This T cell receptor (beta chain) is from a study of cytotoxic CD8 clonotypes in ibrutinib-treated CLL. Per the germline V gene, CDR1 is SNHLY and CDR2 is FYNNEI. V gave up 6 bases and J gave up 2 bases; unmatched junction bases: 9. The CDR3 length is 16 residues. Sequencing was designed to attain a depth spanning 1 in 200,000 to 1 in 1 million T cells. Here immunoSEQ multiplex PCR was the method, and the copy in TCRdb shows in-frame clones only, minus some. The sample consists of hundreds of thousands of clones, around four fifths of them appearing once. The specimen was PBMCs, collected before ibrutinib treatment. This clonotype was sampled from a human donor with chronic lymphocytic leukemia. The V gene is TRBV2, the J gene TRBJ1-5; TRBD1 aligns across 8 bases. For the CDR3, the DNA is TGTGCCAGCAGGCTAGACAGGGGTGGCGGCAATCAGCCCCAGCATTTT. Amino acid sequence: CASRLDRGGGNQPQHF.